The present entry profiles one T cell receptor (beta chain) with its context. Its target is unknown. Per the study methods: Sequence data from immunoSEQ were junction-only and lacked quality scores; consequently, filtering differed. Here immunoSEQ multiplex PCR was the method, and the copy in TCRdb shows in-frame clones only, minus some. Clonal size and the V and J genes are those of that table, whereas D and trimming came from the DNA. The repertoire has more than 2 million clones, 85% to 95% of them found once; the top ten carry more than 0.1%. The entry originates in a study of shared clonotypes between healthy human individuals. Whole-study results and caveats: A generally larger estimated richness was seen in naive subsets than in memory subsets. The generation probabilities recorded for non-shared clonotypes fell below those of clonotypes shared by all four donors.

The ends were cut back, 1 base at V and 2 bases at J, with 6 bases in the middle. This CDR3 comprises 13 residues. The V gene's germline CDR1 is SQVTM and CDR2 ANQGSEA. The source of this sequence is a young man in good health. Sequences were obtained from naive CD4+ T cells sorted from blood. Described subset: CD45RA+ positively selected. The chain couples TRBV29-1 to TRBJ1-3, with D tentatively TRBD1 (5 bases). Here the CDR3 DNA reads TGCAGCGTTGAAGGAGGGGCTGGAAACACCATATATTTT. It codes for CSVEGGAGNTIYF.